This record covers a single T cell receptor beta chain. What it recognizes is unknown. The sample is drawn from a study of shared clonotypes between healthy human individuals. CDR3 length: 16 residues. V was trimmed by 6 bases and J by 4 bases, leaving 18 bases between them. Germline V lookup: CDR1 SGHTA, CDR2 FQGNSA. The investigators split CD4+ cells into a CD45RA+ naive subset and a CD45RA-negative memory subset. The repertoire was sequenced with immunoSEQ multiplex PCR; TCRdb's copy has only in-frame clones and lacks some. This sample has nearly 1,000,000 clones, with around 80% found just once. Whole-study results and caveats: Clonotype sharing among donors was expected to depend on sequencing depth. Larger richness was generally estimated for naive than memory subsets.

The clonotype comes from a man aged 18 to 30 in good health. The specimen sequenced was memory CD4+ T cells sorted from blood. Subset meaning: CD45RA-negative fraction. V gene TRBV7-2 combines with J gene TRBJ2-2; D remains unclear. In DNA form, the CDR3 reads TGTGCCAGCAGAGATAGACCAATAGGCAGCACCGGGGAGCTGTTTTTT. Translation gives CASRDRPIGSTGELFF.